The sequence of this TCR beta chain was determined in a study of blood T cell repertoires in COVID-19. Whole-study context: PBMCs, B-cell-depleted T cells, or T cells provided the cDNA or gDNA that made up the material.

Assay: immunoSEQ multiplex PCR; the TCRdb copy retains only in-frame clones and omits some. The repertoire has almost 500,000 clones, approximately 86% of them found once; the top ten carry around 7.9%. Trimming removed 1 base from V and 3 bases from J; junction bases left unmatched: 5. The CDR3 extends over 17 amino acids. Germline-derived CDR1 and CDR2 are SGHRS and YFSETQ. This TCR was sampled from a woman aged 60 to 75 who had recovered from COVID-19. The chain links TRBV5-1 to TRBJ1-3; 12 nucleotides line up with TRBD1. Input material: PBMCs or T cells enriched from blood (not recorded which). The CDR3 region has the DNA TGCGCCAGCAGCTTGATGGGACAGGGGGCAAATGGAAACACCATATATTTT. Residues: CASSLMGQGANGNTIYF.